This paragraph covers one T cell receptor beta chain sequence. Naive CD8 cells were CD45RO-negative, positively selected for CCR7, excluding terminally differentiated effector memory CD45RA+ cells. The data belong to a study of shared clonotypes between healthy human individuals. Sequencing was at deep level. Assay: immunoSEQ multiplex PCR; the TCRdb copy retains only in-frame clones and omits some. The data show fewer than 700,000 clones, around 95% seen once. Germline lookup yields CDR1 SQVTM and CDR2 ANQGSEA. The CDR3 consists of 12 residues. V lost 6 bases to trimming and J lost 7 bases; unmatched junction nucleotides: 8.

This TCR was recovered from a woman aged 30 to 39 in good health. Sequenced sample: naive CD8+ T cells sorted from blood. This sequence joins TRBV29-1 and TRBJ1-2, with TRBD1 matching over 7 bases. CDR3 in amino acids: CSVAQGVGGYTF. Here the CDR3 DNA reads TGCAGCGTCGCCCAGGGGGTAGGTGGCTACACCTTC.